Shown below are 8 T cell receptor beta chains from a single sample sequenced in a study of blood T cell repertoires in COVID-19. Only in-frame clones appear in the TCRdb table, and some are missing; sequencing was by immunoSEQ multiplex PCR. The table includes roughly 99,000 clones, 75% to 85% detected once. Sequenced: peripheral blood. These TCRs come from a woman aged 80 or over with active or convalescent COVID-19.

On this clone: At one end, the junction sequence differs from germline, possibly due to a read error. This chain joins TRBV5-1 and TRBJ1-4, with D perhaps TRBD1 (6 bases). The CDR3 contains 15 residues. Germline V lookup: CDR1 SGHRS, CDR2 YFSETQ. DNA for the CDR3: TGTGCCAGCAGCTTGGCCAGGACAGCGGGAGAAAAACTGTTTTTT. It encodes CASSLARTAGEKLFF. Looking up the rest from reference TRBV5-1 and TRBJ1-4 gives the full variable domain: KAGVTQTPRYLIKTRGQQVTLSCSPISGHRSVSWYQQTPGQGLQFLFEYFSETQRNKGNFPGRFSGRQFSNSRSEMNVSTLELGDSALYLCASSLARTAGEKLFFGSGTQLSVL.

The gene calls are TRBV19 and TRBJ2-7; the match to TRBD1 covers 8 bases. Germline-derived CDR1 and CDR2 are LNHDA and SQIVND (reference sequence). Unmatched junction bases numbered 5, after V lost 8 bases and J lost 2 bases. The CDR3 is 13 amino acids. The CDR3 region is CASSTGVTYEQYF. The DNA of the CDR3 is TGTGCCAGTTCGACAGGGGTAACCTACGAGCAGTACTTC.

CDR3 in DNA: TGTGCCAGCAGCCGTATAGCGGAGGAACTAGCCAAAAACATTCAGTACTTC. Its protein product is CASSRIAEELAKNIQYF. The chain links TRBV4-2 to TRBJ2-4; D might be TRBD2 (6 bases). The CDR3 spans 17 residues. The V and J ends lost 4 bases and 0 bases respectively, with 16 bases between them. Germline V gene sequence: CDR1 LGHNA, CDR2 YNFKEQ.

V and J are TRBV28 and TRBJ2-3; 14 bases align to TRBD2. Germline V lookup: CDR1 MDHEN, CDR2 SYDVKM. Germline trimming cut 2 bases from V and 10 bases from J; bases unmatched to any gene: 2. This CDR3 has 14 amino acids. In nucleotides, the CDR3 is TGTGCCAGCAGTTTAGGGACTAGCGGGAGTCCGCAGTATTTT. It translates to CASSLGTSGSPQYF.

This chain links TRBV6-1 with TRBJ2-1; TRBD2 might be the D (6 bases). In germline, CDR1 is MNHNS, CDR2 SASEGT. The CDR3 is 14 residues long. Trimming cost V 3 bases and J 7 bases, with 13 bases left between them. The CDR3 spells CASSDPVAANEQFF. DNA for the CDR3: TGTGCCAGCAGTGACCCCGTAGCGGCAAATGAGCAGTTCTTC.

Note on this clone: Germline is not matched at one junction end, which may reflect a read error. This CDR3 reads CASSGQGQETQYF. CDR3 DNA: TGTGCCAGCAGTGGGCAGGGCCAAGAGACCCAGTACTTC. This chain links TRBV5-1 with TRBJ2-5; D may be TRBD1 (5 bases). CDR3 length: 13 amino acids. Looked up from germline, CDR1 is SGHRS and CDR2 is YFSETQ.

The chain has TRBV5-1 and TRBJ2-5; maybe TRBD1 (5 bases). Trimming cost V 3 bases and J 2 bases, with 14 bases left between them. Germline V lookup: CDR1 SGHRS, CDR2 YFSETQ. This CDR3 has 15 residues. CDR3 sequence (DNA): TGCGCCAGCAGCTACATTTTGGCAGGGCAAGAGACCCAGTACTTC. This encodes CASSYILAGQETQYF.

The chain employs TRBV5-1 and TRBJ2-1; 8 bases match TRBD1. Germline-derived CDR1 and CDR2 are SGHRS and YFSETQ. Trimming cost V 2 bases and J 7 bases; bases outside gene matches: 11. The CDR3 covers 16 residues. The CDR3 spells CASSFLTGAITNEQFF. CDR3 DNA: TGCGCCAGCAGCTTCCTGACAGGGGCTATTACTAATGAGCAGTTCTTC.